These 26 T cell receptor beta chains were all obtained from the same sample, sequenced in a study of blood T cell repertoires in COVID-19. Clones were read by immunoSEQ multiplex PCR, and TCRdb kept only the in-frame ones, dropping some. The data show approximately 210,000 clones, 85% to 90% seen once. Sequencing input: peripheral blood. All receptors derive from a man between 18 and 29 years old with active or convalescent COVID-19.

The chain carries TRBV5-5 and TRBJ2-7; 8 bases are a match to TRBD1. Germline CDR1 reads SGHKS; CDR2 reads YYEKEE (reference sequence). V shed 5 bases, J shed 4 bases, and the junction held 8 bases outside the gene matches. The CDR3 covers 14 residues. The CDR3 DNA sequence: TGTGCCAGCAGTTGGGGACAGGAGAAATACGAGCAGTACTTC. This translates into CASSWGQEKYEQYF.

With respect to this clone: The identical CDR3 is also encoded by other nucleotide sequences in the sample. The chain carries TRBV5-1 and TRBJ2-7; 8 bases agree with TRBD2. The CDR3 covers 13 residues. J lost 7 bases, V lost 7 bases, and 10 bases had no gene match. Germline values: CDR1 SGHRS, CDR2 YFSETQ. CDR3 sequence reads: CASGRGGDEEQYF. The CDR3 coding sequence is TGCGCCAGCGGCCGGGGGGGGGACGAGGAGCAGTACTTC.

This rearrangement joins TRBV7-2 to TRBJ2-1, with 11 bases fitting TRBD1. CDR3 length: 15 residues. The V segment lost 5 bases and the J segment 2 bases; nucleotides outside the gene matches: 2. In germline, CDR1 is SGHTA, CDR2 FQGNSA. The CDR3 loop reads CASSRDRGTYNEQFF. CDR3 coding DNA: TGTGCCAGCAGCAGGGACAGGGGGACCTACAATGAGCAGTTCTTC. The full variable domain, in which reference TRBV7-2 and TRBJ2-1 provide the parts outside the CDR3, is GAGVSQSPSNKVTEKGKDVELRCDPISGHTALYWYRQSLGQGLEFLIYFQGNSAPDKSGLPSDRFSAERTGGSVSTLTIQRTQQEDSAVYLCASSRDRGTYNEQFFGPGTRLTVL.

The chain uses TRBV19 and TRBJ2-4; D perhaps matches TRBD1 (5 bases). V was pared by 0 bases and J by 5 bases, with 14 bases between. Per the germline V gene, CDR1 is LNHDA and CDR2 is SQIVND (reference sequence). This CDR3 has 16 residues. The CDR3 sequence is CASSIDGRVLENIQYF. CDR3 coding DNA: TGTGCCAGTAGTATAGATGGCAGGGTGTTGGAAAACATTCAGTACTTC.

This chain connects TRBV29-1 to TRBJ2-2, with a weak D call TRBD1 (6 bases). From germline, CDR1 is SQVTM and CDR2 ANQGSEA. The germline V and J ends were trimmed by 4 bases and 1 base, with 13 bases remaining between them. The length of the CDR3 is 15 residues. CDR3 sequence (DNA): TGCAGCGTTGTCGGGACAACCGGGAACACCGGGGAGCTGTTTTTT. Protein product: CSVVGTTGNTGELFF.

The J gene is TRBJ2-3, the V gene TRBV5-5; 7 positions match TRBD2. The CDR3 spans 16 residues. V trimming: 2 bases; J trimming: 2 bases; junction bases outside the gene matches: 8. CDR1 is SGHKS and CDR2 is YYEKEE in the germline V gene (reference sequence). CDR3 region: CASSFGVLADTDTQYF. In nucleotides, the CDR3 is TGTGCCAGCAGCTTTGGAGTCCTAGCGGACACAGATACGCAGTATTTT.

V gene TRBV7-2 combines with J gene TRBJ2-7; D ambiguous. Germline V gene data show CDR1 as SGHTA and CDR2 as FQGNSA. CDR3 length equals 13 residues. Trimming took off 4 bases at V and 1 base at J, with 8 bases between the two ends. CDR3 sequence reads: CASSSADSYEQYF. CDR3 DNA sequence: TGTGCCAGCAGCTCCGCGGATTCCTACGAGCAGTACTTC.

The rearrangement links TRBV19 to TRBJ1-5, with 12 bases identical to TRBD1. Germline CDR1 and CDR2: LNHDA and SQIVND (reference sequence). V gave up 3 bases and J gave up 7 bases; unmatched junction bases: 7. The CDR3 has 16 amino acids. The CDR3, as DNA: TGTGCCAGTAGTATCGACGGGACAGGGGGCCGGCAGCCCCAGCATTTT. It codes for CASSIDGTGGRQPQHF.

Only one count was recorded for this clone. The genes are TRBV11-2 and TRBJ2-3; 9 positions agree with TRBD2. This CDR3 is 15 amino acids long. The junction had 3 bases not matched to a gene; V was cut back by 4 bases and J by 1 base. Germline V gene lookup returns CDR1 SGHAT and CDR2 FQNNGV. CDR3 protein: CASSYSGGGTDTQYF. The CDR3 coding sequence is TGTGCCAGCAGCTATAGCGGGGGAGGCACAGATACGCAGTATTTT. The full variable domain, completed using reference TRBV11-2 and TRBJ2-3, is EAGVAQSPRYKIIEKRQSVAFWCNPISGHATLYWYQQILGQGPKLLIQFQNNGVVDDSQLPKDRFSAERLKGVDSTLKIQPAKLEDSAVYLCASSYSGGGTDTQYFGPGTRLTVL.

There are many counts of this clone. The chain carries TRBV29-1 and TRBJ1-5; weak D call: TRBD1 (6 bases). The V and J ends lost 7 bases and 3 bases respectively, with 13 bases between them. The CDR3 totals 13 residues. The germline V gene encodes CDR1 SQVTM and CDR2 ANQGSEA. The CDR3 sequence is CSARDKINQPQHF. DNA for the CDR3: TGCAGCGCCCGGGACAAAATCAATCAGCCCCAGCATTTT.

This rearrangement joins TRBV15 to TRBJ2-3, with TRBD1 identical over 7 bases. Germline V gene data show CDR1 as LNHNV and CDR2 as YYDKDF (reference sequence). Trimming at V came to 8 bases and at J to 1 base, leaving 3 bases not matched to a gene. The CDR3 is made up of 13 amino acids. The CDR3 loop is CATGQGGTDTQYF. The CDR3 bases are TGTGCCACCGGTCAGGGGGGCACAGATACGCAGTATTTT.

For the CDR3, the DNA is TGTGCCACCAGCGCGACAGGGGGTAAATACAATGAGCAGTTCTTC. This gives the protein CATSATGGKYNEQFF. This sequence joins TRBV24-1 and TRBJ2-1; 9 bases map to TRBD1. V was pared by 7 bases and J by 4 bases, with 7 bases of the junction left unmatched. CDR3 length: 15 residues. CDR1 is KGHDR, CDR2 SFDVKD, per germline.

The chain employs TRBV2 and TRBJ2-3; no reliable D call. The CDR3 extends over 12 amino acids. Germline CDR1 reads SNHLY; CDR2 reads FYNNEI. Trimming took 4 bases from V and 4 from J, leaving 6 bases between them. The CDR3 DNA sequence: TGTGCCAGCAGTGGTATTCCAGATACGCAGTATTTT. As protein: CASSGIPDTQYF. The whole variable domain, filled in from reference TRBV2 and TRBJ2-3, reads EPEVTQTPSHQVTQMGQEVILRCVPISNHLYFYWYRQILGQKVEFLVSFYNNEISEKSEIFDDQFSVERPDGSNFTLKIRSTKLEDSAMYFCASSGIPDTQYFGPGTRLTVL.

The chain is built from TRBV4-1 and TRBJ1-1; tentatively, D is TRBD1 (6 bases). Germline V gene data show CDR1 as MGHRA and CDR2 as YSYEKL. V was clipped by 2 bases and J by 0 bases, with 10 bases between them. The CDR3 runs to 15 residues. CDR3 protein: CASSQTPGVNTEAFF. The CDR3 DNA reads TGCGCCAGCAGCCAAACGCCAGGGGTGAACACTGAAGCTTTCTTT.

On this clone: The junction differs from germline at one of its ends, possibly a read error. The V gene is TRBV6-4, the J gene TRBJ1-1; 8 bases fit TRBD1. Germline lookup yields CDR1 MRHNA and CDR2 SNTAGT. This CDR3 comprises 14 residues. The CDR3 here is CASSLGQGGFELSF. CDR3 bases: TGTGCCAGCAGTCTCGGACAGGGAGGGTTTGAGCTTTCTTTT.

This rearrangement joins TRBV7-2 to TRBJ2-1; 8 bases agree with TRBD2. The CDR3 is 16 residues long. Trimming took 5 bases from V and 6 from J; bases not matched to a gene: 12. Germline V gene data show CDR1 as SGHTA and CDR2 as FQGNSA. The CDR3: CASSLGPGLAGNEQFF. Here the CDR3 DNA reads TGTGCCAGCAGCCTCGGGCCTGGTCTAGCGGGCAATGAGCAGTTCTTC.

The rearrangement joins TRBV9 to TRBJ1-2; D uncertain. Germline CDR1 is SGDLS and CDR2 is YYNGEE. CDR3 length: 14 residues. V was trimmed by 0 bases and J by 5 bases, leaving 11 bases between them. The CDR3 sequence is CASSVGAPRYGYTF. The CDR3, as DNA: TGTGCCAGCAGCGTAGGCGCCCCGCGTTATGGCTACACCTTC.

This chain uses TRBV19 with TRBJ2-3; 10 positions agree with TRBD2. After removal of 6 bases from V and 2 bases from J, the junction contained 8 bases not matched to a gene. The V gene's germline CDR1 is LNHDA and CDR2 SQIVND (reference sequence). This CDR3 is 16 amino acids long. Written as DNA, the CDR3 is TGTGCCAGTAGCGAATGGACTAGCGGCTACACAGATACGCAGTATTTT. Translated, it gives CASSEWTSGYTDTQYF.

In its sample, this clone was seen once. The rearrangement uses TRBV6-1 and TRBJ1-5; 8 bases align to TRBD1. The CDR3 spans 18 residues. The germline V gene encodes CDR1 MNHNS and CDR2 SASEGT. V was clipped by 4 bases and J by 0 bases; unmatched bases: 11. The CDR3 coding sequence is TGTGCCAGCAGTGGGTCGTCAGGGGGCCTAAGTAGCAATCAGCCCCAGCATTTT. This translates into CASSGSSGGLSSNQPQHF.

The chain has TRBV7-2 and TRBJ2-7, with 12 nucleotides matching TRBD2. V shed 5 bases, J shed 4 bases, and the junction held 9 bases outside the gene matches. CDR3 length: 16 residues. Germline V gene sequence: CDR1 SGHTA, CDR2 FQGNSA. The CDR3 coding sequence is TGTGCCAGCAGCCAGACTAGCGGGAGTTTCGGATACGAGCAGTACTTC. Its translation: CASSQTSGSFGYEQYF.

This sequence joins TRBV7-9 and TRBJ2-7; possibly TRBD2 for D (5 bases). Germline-derived CDR1 and CDR2 are SEHNR and FQNEAQ (reference sequence). Trimming took off 6 bases at V and 11 bases at J, with 17 bases between the two ends. The CDR3 runs to 12 residues. CDR3 region: CASSQKRGTEYF. The CDR3 DNA reads TGTGCCAGCAGTCAGAAACGGGGTACTGAGTACTTC. Full variable domain (rest looked up from reference TRBV7-9 and TRBJ2-7): DTGVSQNPRHKITKRGQNVTFRCDPISEHNRLYWYRQTLGQGPEFLTYFQNEAQLEKSRLLSDRFSAERPKGSFSTLEIQRTEQGDSAMYLCASSQKRGTEYFGPGTRLTVT.

V usage is TRBV6-5 and J usage is TRBJ2-7, with D possibly TRBD1 on 7 matching bases. The ends were cut back, 5 bases at V and 1 base at J, with 12 bases in the middle. The CDR3 totals 14 residues. Germline CDR1 is MNHEY and CDR2 is SVGAGI. CDR3 loop: CASSLAGQSYEQYF. Here the CDR3 DNA reads TGTGCCAGCAGTCTGGCGGGACAGTCCTACGAGCAGTACTTC.

This clone appeared a single time. This chain uses TRBV19 with TRBJ2-1; 7 bases are shared with TRBD1. CDR3 length equals 15 residues. The germline CDR1 and CDR2 sequences are LNHDA and SQIVND (reference sequence). Losses at the gene ends were 5 bases for V and 9 bases for J; bases not matched to a gene: 13. The CDR3 loop is CASSRSDRDWREQFF. Here the CDR3 DNA reads TGTGCCAGTAGTCGCTCCGACAGGGATTGGCGTGAGCAGTTCTTC.

The genes are TRBV10-1 and TRBJ1-1; D unclear. The CDR3 runs to 13 residues. V was cut by 6 bases and J by 0 bases, with 8 bases left in between. Germline assignment: CDR1 WNHNN and CDR2 SYGVQD (reference sequence). The CDR3 DNA reads as TGCGCCAGCAGGGCCCTCCTGAACACTGAAGCTTTCTTT. It codes for CASRALLNTEAFF.

V usage is TRBV10-3 and J usage is TRBJ2-1; possibly TRBD1 for D (5 bases). Germline-derived CDR1 and CDR2 are ENHRY and SYGVKD. Deletions cut 10 bases from V and 2 bases from J, with 21 bases between. This CDR3 contains 16 residues. The CDR3 loop reads CATKERQSTTYNEQFF. CDR3 DNA sequence: TGTGCCACCAAGGAACGACAGTCTACTACCTACAATGAGCAGTTCTTC.

This clone was seen more than once but under ten times. In DNA, the CDR3 is TGTGCCAGCAGCTACAGGGCGTACGAGCAGTACTTC. Protein product: CASSYRAYEQYF. This chain joins TRBV28 and TRBJ2-7, with a possible D match to TRBD1 (6 bases). V lost 6 bases, J lost 4 bases, and 10 bases lay in between. Per germline, CDR1 MDHEN and CDR2 SYDVKM. The CDR3 spans 12 residues.